This is a list of T cell receptor beta chains from one sample in a study of post-analysis software for immune sequencing data. TCRdb re-called the PCR reads through MiXCR, storing one row per CDR3 protein. The sample shows hundreds of thousands of distinct CDR3 sequences, more than 30% of them seen only once. The specimen sequenced was blood. These receptors were collected from a girl aged 2-10 years with multiple sclerosis. The CDR3 runs from the conserved cysteine through the conserved F or W. D genes are given only for firm matches. Not all rows give a size; the values are once, few, many and, for expanded clones, a class.

TGTGCCAGCAGTTCACAGGCAGATACGCAGTATTTT | CASSSQADTQYF | - | TRBJ2-3 | TRBV12-3/TRBV12-4 | few
TGTGCCAGCAGTTTATCCCCCCACGAGCAGTACTTC | CASSLSPHEQYF | - | TRBJ2-7 | TRBV28 | -
TGTGCCAGCACCACCGCCGAGGGGACTAGAACAGATACGCAGTATTTT | CASTTAEGTRTDTQYF | TRBD2 | TRBJ2-3 | TRBV6-6 | -
TGCAGTGCTAGATACATTACCGACAGGCGAAGCTACGAGCAGTACTTC | CSARYITDRRSYEQYF | - | TRBJ2-7 | TRBV20-1 | -
TGCGCCAGCAGCTTGGTATGGCGGAGCTCCTACGAGCAGTACTTC | CASSLVWRSSYEQYF | - | TRBJ2-7 | TRBV5-1 | -
TGTGCCAGCAGCGTAGCTACAAGTCCAGGGTTGAACACTGAAGCTTTCTTT | CASSVATSPGLNTEAFF | - | TRBJ1-1 | TRBV9 | -
TGCGCCAGCAGCTTCTTCGGCGGGGGACAAGAGACCCAGTACTTC | CASSFFGGGQETQYF | TRBD2 | TRBJ2-5 | TRBV5-1 | few
TGTGCCAGCAGTGCTACCCCCTACGAGCAGTACTTC | CASSATPYEQYF | - | TRBJ2-7 | TRBV27 | few
TGCAGTGCTAGAGCCCCGGTGCAGTACTTC | CSARAPVQYF | - | TRBJ2-5 | TRBV20-1 | -
TGTGCCAGTTCACCGGGACAGGGTCTTGAAGCTTTCTTT | CASSPGQGLEAFF | TRBD1 | TRBJ1-1 | TRBV18 | -
TGTGCCAGCAGGGAGAATCAGCCCCAGCATTTT | CASRENQPQHF | - | TRBJ1-5 | TRBV28 | -
TGTGCCACCAGTGATCCCACCGGGTCAGCTAGGGAGTGGGGCACAGATACGCAGTATTTT | CATSDPTGSAREWGTDTQYF | - | TRBJ2-3 | TRBV24-1 | few
TGTGCCAGCACCCCGAGGGGGGGCCGCGCAGATACGCAGTATTTT | CASTPRGGRADTQYF | - | TRBJ2-3 | TRBV3-1 | -
TGTGCCAGCACCTACCTAGACACAGATACGCAGTATTTT | CASTYLDTDTQYF | - | TRBJ2-3 | TRBV28 | -
TGTGCCATCAGGGTCGGGACAGGCGACTACGAGCAGTACTTC | CAIRVGTGDYEQYF | TRBD1 | TRBJ2-7 | TRBV10-3 | few
TGTGCCATCAGTGAGTCGGGTCGGACGGCAGAGCAGTTCTTC | CAISESGRTAEQFF | - | TRBJ2-1 | TRBV10-3 | few
TGTGCCAGCAGTTCAGGGGACAGGGAGCAGTTCTTC | CASSSGDREQFF | TRBD1 | TRBJ2-1 | TRBV28 | -
TGCGCCAGCAGCTCCTATCGGACGGATAACACTGAAGCTTTCTTT | CASSSYRTDNTEAFF | - | TRBJ1-1 | TRBV5-1 | -
TGTGCCAGCAGCACAACGGGACAGGGATACAATGAGCAGTTCTTC | CASSTTGQGYNEQFF | TRBD1 | TRBJ2-1 | TRBV7-3 | -
TGTGCCAGCAGCCCAAGGGGGACATCGAACACCGGGGAGCTGTTTTTT | CASSPRGTSNTGELFF | - | TRBJ2-2 | TRBV4-2 | once
TGTGCCAGCTCACCACCGGGACGGAACCCCACAGATACGCAGTATTTT | CASSPPGRNPTDTQYF | - | TRBJ2-3 | TRBV18 | few
TGTGCCAGCTGTATGGGTGGGTATTCACCCCTCCACTTT | CASCMGGYSPLHF | - | TRBJ1-6 | TRBV6-1 | -
TGTGCCAGCCCTGGGGGGCCTCAGTACTTC | CASPGGPQYF | - | TRBJ2-7 | TRBV27 | once
TGTGCCACCAGCAGACCGGACAGGGGGGCAGATACGCAGTATTTT | CATSRPDRGADTQYF | TRBD1 | TRBJ2-3 | TRBV15 | -
TGCAGTGCTAGGGGGACAGGGACATGGAGAGAGACCCAGTACTTC | CSARGTGTWRETQYF | TRBD1 | TRBJ2-5 | TRBV20-1 | -
TGCGCCAGCAGCCTCTCAGGGCTCGTGAACACTGAAGCTTTCTTT | CASSLSGLVNTEAFF | - | TRBJ1-1 | TRBV5-1 | -
TGTGCCAGCAGTCCGGGACAGGCATCCGGGGAGCTGTTTTTT | CASSPGQASGELFF | TRBD1 | TRBJ2-2 | TRBV12-3/TRBV12-4 | -
TGTGCCAGCAGATCAGGGCTAAATAATGAAAAACTGTTTTTT | CASRSGLNNEKLFF | - | TRBJ1-4 | TRBV12-3/TRBV12-4 | -
TGTGCCAGCAGCTTAGGTGTGGGACTACTGAATGAGCAGTTCTTC | CASSLGVGLLNEQFF | TRBD2 | TRBJ2-1 | TRBV7-7 | -
TGTGCCAGCAGTTTCCGGGACAGTCTATGGAATTCACCCCTCCACTTT | CASSFRDSLWNSPLHF | TRBD1 | TRBJ1-6 | TRBV28 | -
TGTGCCAGCAGATTACGACCGGGACAGACCATTCAGAACACTGAAGCTTTCTTT | CASRLRPGQTIQNTEAFF | TRBD1 | TRBJ1-1 | TRBV28 | few
TGCAGTGCTACGCTAGCGGTCTTGAATGAGCAGTTCTTC | CSATLAVLNEQFF | TRBD2 | TRBJ2-1 | TRBV20-1 | -
TGTGCCAGCAGGAGTAGGGAGGCAGCCACCTACGAGCAGTACTTC | CASRSREAATYEQYF | - | TRBJ2-7 | TRBV12-3/TRBV12-4 | -
TGCGCCAGCAGCCAAGATTTGGGGCTAGCCTACGAGCAGTACTTC | CASSQDLGLAYEQYF | - | TRBJ2-7 | TRBV4-3 | few
TGTGCCAGCAGTTCGACTAGCGGGGGGGCTTCAGAGACCCAGTACTTC | CASSSTSGGASETQYF | TRBD2 | TRBJ2-5 | TRBV28 | -
TGTGCCAGCAGACCCGGACAGGGAAATGGGGCCAACGTCCTGACTTTC | CASRPGQGNGANVLTF | TRBD1 | TRBJ2-6 | TRBV7-3 | -
TGTGCCAGCAGTCCGACTACGGGGTCTACCCACTCCTACGAGCAGTACTTC | CASSPTTGSTHSYEQYF | - | TRBJ2-7 | TRBV12-3/TRBV12-4 | few
TGTGCCAGCAAGATCCGAGGGGCATTATCCAAAAACATTCAGTACTTC | CASKIRGALSKNIQYF | - | TRBJ2-4 | TRBV9 | once
TGTGCCAGCAGCGTAAGGAAGAGGCCCACTGCGGATACGCAGTATTTT | CASSVRKRPTADTQYF | - | TRBJ2-3 | TRBV9 | -
TGCAGCGCTAAGCGAACCGGGACTAGCGGGACGAGTACAGATACGCAGTATTTT | CSAKRTGTSGTSTDTQYF | TRBD2 | TRBJ2-3 | TRBV29-1 | -
TGTGCCAGCGGGAACAGGAGGGGATCCTACGAGCAGTACTTC | CASGNRRGSYEQYF | - | TRBJ2-7 | TRBV12-3/TRBV12-4 | -
TGTGCCAGCAGCCCGATAACTCTTGGACCGATCCAAACTTACGAGCAGTACTTC | CASSPITLGPIQTYEQYF | - | TRBJ2-7 | TRBV7-2 | many
TGTGCCAGCAGACGAGCGGGGGGAGAGACCCAGTACTTC | CASRRAGGETQYF | TRBD2 | TRBJ2-5 | TRBV28 | few
TGCGCCAGCAGCTTGGCCATTTTGAGGACAGGGGGCGATACGCAGTATTTT | CASSLAILRTGGDTQYF | TRBD1 | TRBJ2-3 | TRBV5-1 | -
TGTGCCAGCATGGAGGCAGGGGGCATCACTGAAGCTTTCTTT | CASMEAGGITEAFF | TRBD1 | TRBJ1-1 | TRBV7-9 | few
TGTGCCAGCAGCTTGAACAGGGGAAAGACCCAGTACTTC | CASSLNRGKTQYF | TRBD1 | TRBJ2-5 | TRBV7-2 | -
TGTGCCAGCAGTTTGCAAGCCTACGAGCAGTACTTC | CASSLQAYEQYF | - | TRBJ2-7 | TRBV12-3/TRBV12-4 | few
TGTGCCAGCAGTGAAGCGTCGGGGGGATTGTACAATGAGCAGTTCTTC | CASSEASGGLYNEQFF | TRBD2 | TRBJ2-1 | TRBV6-1 | few
TGTGCCAGCAGAATTCTAGCGTCCCAAGAGACCCAGTACTTC | CASRILASQETQYF | - | TRBJ2-5 | TRBV6-6 | few
TGTGCCAGCTTCGGACTAGCGGGAGGAACCTACAATGAGCAGTTCTTC | CASFGLAGGTYNEQFF | TRBD2 | TRBJ2-1 | TRBV28 | -
TGCAGGGCTAGTTCAGGGGAAGAGACCCAGTACTTC | CRASSGEETQYF | - | TRBJ2-5 | TRBV20-1 | -
TGCGCCAGCAGCCAAAACAGGGTTCAGCCCCAGCATTTT | CASSQNRVQPQHF | - | TRBJ1-5 | TRBV4-3 | few
TGCAGTGTTAGAGATGGGGGGCTGGATACGCAGTATTTT | CSVRDGGLDTQYF | - | TRBJ2-3 | TRBV20-1 | -
TGCAGTGCCCCCGGGACTAGCGGTCACGAGCAGTACTTC | CSAPGTSGHEQYF | TRBD2 | TRBJ2-7 | TRBV20-1 | few